This T cell receptor (beta chain) comes out of a study of tumor-infiltrating lymphocytes in primary liver carcinoma. At the level of the study: Roughly 3.65 to 8 million productive TCRbeta reads came from each sample, comparable across tissue types.

Without any cell sorting, roughly 20-33 mg of bulk tissue yielded co-extracted RNA and DNA. The CDR3 is 16 residues long. The germline V gene encodes CDR1 PRHDT and CDR2 FYEKMQ (reference sequence). A primer in the constant region served to generate TCR beta cDNA from approximately 460 ng of total RNA. TCR beta libraries came from three nested multiplex PCR rounds using slightly modified ARM-PCR. The two initial PCR rounds, around 10 cycles each, used TRBV1-TRBV30 forward and C-beta reverse primers. TCRdb called the multiplex PCR reads again in MiXCR, with one record for every CDR3 protein. The sample contains approximately 110,000 distinct CDR3 sequences, 60% to 70% of which appear only once. As regards this clonotype: One end of the junction is discordant with germline, which a read error may explain.

The receptor was isolated from a woman in her fifties or sixties with primary liver carcinoma and hepatitis B virus infection. The chain employs TRBV13 and TRBJ2-2; the D gene is possibly TRBD2 (5 bases). The sample was liver tumor tissue from sampling region 1. Stated subset: tumor region T1, superior pole. CDR3 sequence reads: CASSLGVSINTGELFF. The CDR3 region has the DNA TGTGCCAGCAGCTTAGGCGTTAGTATTAACACCGGGGAGTTGTTTTTT.